This T cell receptor (beta chain) was retrieved from a study of blood T cell repertoires in COVID-19. CDR3 length equals 13 residues. Germline values: CDR1 SNHLY, CDR2 FYNNEI. Trimming at V came to 4 bases and at J to 8 bases, leaving 7 bases not matched to a gene. Participants were aged roughly 18 to 90 years, lived in about 26 US areas, and enrolled virtually. In the study's own analysis: Reference gene primers were amplified, and this amplification served to estimate nucleated cell counts. TCRdb's copy holds only in-frame clones and misses some; the assay was immunoSEQ multiplex PCR. V, J and clone size reflect that table, while D and trimming were determined from the DNA. The sample records around 130,000 clones, 86% being singletons.

The sequenced sample was PBMCs or T cells enriched from blood (not recorded which). The receptor's source is a woman aged 45-65 years who had recovered from COVID-19. This chain connects TRBV2 to TRBJ1-2, with 7 positions matching TRBD1. In DNA form, the CDR3 reads TGTGCCAGCAGTGTTCAGGGGGTGGACGGCTACACCTTC. Its protein product is CASSVQGVDGYTF.